Following are 28 T cell receptor beta chains from one sample sequenced in a study of cytomegalovirus exposure and HLA in healthy donors. The PCR had 60 Vbeta and 13 Jbeta primers. Clones were read by immunoSEQ multiplex PCR, and TCRdb kept only the in-frame ones, dropping some. This table has 100,000 or so clones, 75% to 85% appearing once. The sequenced sample was PBMCs. These receptors all come from a woman aged 45 to 65 in good health and CMV-seropositive.

The V and J genes are TRBV6-5 and TRBJ1-4; 8 bases line up with TRBD1. Unmatched junction bases numbered 3, after V lost 5 bases and J lost 1 base. Germline values: CDR1 MNHEY, CDR2 SVGAGI. CDR3 length equals 15 residues. The CDR3 region is CASSRTGGTNEKLFF. The CDR3 bases are TGTGCCAGCAGTCGAACAGGGGGAACTAATGAAAAACTGTTTTTT.

This chain joins TRBV19 and TRBJ1-1, with no clear D. V was shortened by 10 bases and J by 1 base, with 10 bases between the two germline ends. The CDR3 length is 12 residues. The germline gives CDR1 LNHDA, CDR2 SQIVND (reference sequence). CDR3 amino acids: CATAIGNTEAFF. The CDR3 DNA reads as TGTGCCACCGCTATTGGGAACACTGAAGCTTTCTTT.

The rearrangement joins TRBV1 to TRBJ1-2; TRBD1 is taken as the D call from the table, unchecked against the DNA. TRBV1 is a listed pseudogene. This CDR3 is built from 13 residues. CDR3 sequence: CTSSQDRPGEDTF. The CDR3 coding sequence is TGCACCAGCAGCCAAGATCGTCCAGGGGAAGACACCTTC.

The CDR3, as DNA: TGTGCCAGCAGCCATCCTCAGGGGGAAAGTGGCTACACCTTC. It translates to CASSHPQGESGYTF. The rearrangement joins TRBV4-2 to TRBJ1-2, with 7 positions matching TRBD1. J gave up 7 bases and V 3 bases, and 8 bases lay outside the gene matches. The germline V gene encodes CDR1 LGHNA and CDR2 YNFKEQ. The CDR3 totals 14 residues.

This rearrangement joins TRBV5-1 to TRBJ1-4; the D is unclear. The CDR3 runs to 13 residues. Germline V CDR1 and CDR2: SGHRS, YFSETQ. The DNA for the CDR3 is TGCGCGTCTAGCCCCAGTACGAATGAAAAACTGTTTTTT. As protein: CASSPSTNEKLFF.

The genes are TRBV4-1 and TRBJ1-1; 10 bases are a match to TRBD1. The CDR3 length is 15 residues. The V gene's germline CDR1 is MGHRA and CDR2 YSYEKL. The junction had 3 bases not matched to a gene; V was cut back by 4 bases and J by 1 base. The CDR3 region is CASSPGQGSNTEAFF. The CDR3 DNA is TGCGCCAGCAGCCCGGGACAGGGGTCGAACACTGAAGCTTTCTTT.

This chain connects TRBV20-1 to TRBJ1-1; D is unresolved. Between the trimmed V and J ends, which lost 8 bases and 1 base, there was a span of 8 bases. The germline V gene encodes CDR1 DFQATT and CDR2 SNEGSKA (reference sequence). The CDR3 runs to 11 residues. CDR3 coding DNA: TGCAGTTCCGCCAGGAACACTGAAGCTTTCTTT. This encodes CSSARNTEAFF.

V and J are TRBV13 and TRBJ1-1, with unresolved D. The CDR3 runs 12 residues. Germline values: CDR1 PRHDT, CDR2 FYEKMQ (reference sequence). The germline V and J ends were trimmed by 3 bases and 8 bases, with 10 bases remaining between them. CDR3 sequence (DNA): TGTGCCAGCAGCTTGTATACGCGGGAAGCTTTCTTT. Its translation: CASSLYTREAFF.

The rearrangement links TRBV30 to TRBJ1-2, with 11 bases matching TRBD1. Germline CDR1 and CDR2: GTSNPN and SVGIG (reference sequence). The junction had 10 bases not matched to a gene; V was cut back by 4 bases and J by 0 bases. This CDR3 is 17 amino acids long. The CDR3 sequence: CAWTGGQGAVSNYGYTF. DNA for the CDR3: TGTGCCTGGACTGGTGGACAGGGGGCTGTTTCTAACTATGGCTACACCTTC.

V and J are TRBV7-4 and TRBJ2-7, with 10 bases fitting TRBD2. Per the germline V gene, CDR1 is SGHVT and CDR2 is SQSDAQ. After removal of 3 bases from V and 1 base from J, the junction contained 6 bases not matched to a gene. The CDR3 totals 16 residues. CDR3 sequence (DNA): TGTGCCAGCAGCTTCCCCGGACTAGCGGCTTCCTACGAGCAGTACTTC. Protein: CASSFPGLAASYEQYF.

CDR3 amino acids: CASSPSASGRYETQYF. The CDR3 DNA reads TGCGCCAGCAGCCCTAGTGCTAGCGGGAGGTATGAGACCCAGTACTTC. V gene TRBV5-1 combines with J gene TRBJ2-5, with 11 bases matching TRBD2. V shed 4 bases and J 5 bases; nucleotides not matched to a gene: 10. The CDR3 runs to 16 residues. CDR1 is SGHRS, CDR2 YFSETQ, per germline.

The chain joins TRBV7-6 to TRBJ2-4, with D possibly being TRBD2 (6 bases). From germline, CDR1 is SGHVS and CDR2 FNYEAQ. The ends were cut back, 5 bases at V and 6 bases at J, with 14 bases in the middle. This CDR3 comprises 14 residues. The CDR3 nucleotides are TGTGCCAGCAGCCCCTCGGGAGAAAGAAACATTCAGTACTTC. Protein: CASSPSGERNIQYF. Full variable domain (missing parts from reference TRBV7-6 and TRBJ2-4): GAGVSQSPRYKVTKRGQDVALRCDPISGHVSLYWYRQALGQGPEFLTYFNYEAQQDKSGLPNDRFSAERPEGSISTLTIQRTEQRDSAMYRCASSPSGERNIQYFGAGTRLSVL.

This clone turned up a few times. This chain connects TRBV2 to TRBJ2-7; a weak D match, TRBD1 (5 bases). The CDR3 spans 13 residues. The V gene lost 6 bases and the J gene lost 5 bases, with 14 bases spanning the gap. CDR1 and CDR2 from the germline V gene are SNHLY and FYNNEI. The CDR3 bases are TGTGCCAGCAGCGACTTCCGGACACACGAGCAGTACTTC. Protein: CASSDFRTHEQYF.

The chain joins TRBV19 to TRBJ2-7; D possibly corresponds to TRBD2 (5 bases). The germline V gene encodes CDR1 LNHDA and CDR2 SQIVND (reference sequence). Trimming took 8 bases from V and 3 from J, leaving 23 bases between them. The CDR3 spans 16 residues. The CDR3 coding sequence is TGTGCCAGTCCGTCGAAGTACTCTCCCGGGGACTACGAGCAGTACTTC. Its translation is CASPSKYSPGDYEQYF.

V usage is TRBV5-1 and J usage is TRBJ1-5; tentative D call: TRBD1 (6 bases). This CDR3 comprises 15 residues. The V gene lost 0 bases and the J gene lost 3 bases, with 10 bases spanning the gap. Germline V CDR1 and CDR2: SGHRS, YFSETQ. In DNA, the CDR3 is TGCGCCAGCAGCTTGGGGACAGACTACAATCAGCCCCAGCATTTT. This encodes CASSLGTDYNQPQHF. Filled out from reference TRBV5-1 and TRBJ1-5, the complete variable domain reads KAGVTQTPRYLIKTRGQQVTLSCSPISGHRSVSWYQQTPGQGLQFLFEYFSETQRNKGNFPGRFSGRQFSNSRSEMNVSTLELGDSALYLCASSLGTDYNQPQHFGDGTRLSIL.

The chain is built from TRBV10-1 and TRBJ1-6, with 7 positions matching TRBD1. With 5 bases clipped from V and 9 bases from J, the junction kept 7 bases outside the gene matches. Germline CDR1 WNHNN, CDR2 SYGVQD (reference sequence). The CDR3 extends over 14 amino acids. The CDR3 DNA reads as TGCGCCAGCAGTAGGGGGACAGCGGGTTCACCCCTCCACTTT. Protein product: CASSRGTAGSPLHF.

The genes are TRBV4-1 and TRBJ1-5, with D unresolved. In germline, CDR1 is MGHRA, CDR2 YSYEKL. This CDR3 contains 14 residues. V dropped 1 base and J dropped 5 bases, with 9 bases sitting between them. The CDR3 protein is CASSQGGGYQPQHF. The CDR3 nucleotides are TGCGCCAGCAGCCAAGGAGGAGGGTATCAGCCCCAGCATTTT.

The chain is built from TRBV2 and TRBJ1-2, with 7 nucleotides matching TRBD1. Germline trimming cut 9 bases from V and 8 bases from J; bases unmatched to any gene: 9. Germline CDR1 SNHLY, CDR2 FYNNEI. This CDR3 is 12 amino acids long. CDR3 amino acids: CASRQGVGGYTF. Written as DNA, the CDR3 is TGTGCCAGTAGACAGGGAGTCGGAGGCTACACCTTC.

This chain joins TRBV29-1 and TRBJ1-1; D is perhaps TRBD1 (6 bases). Trimming took 7 bases from V and 1 from J, leaving 10 bases between them. Per germline, CDR1 SQVTM and CDR2 ANQGSEA. CDR3 length: 12 amino acids. The CDR3: CSALQGNTEAFF. The CDR3 region has the DNA TGCAGCGCATTACAGGGGAACACTGAAGCTTTCTTT. The full variable domain, completed using reference TRBV29-1 and TRBJ1-1, is SAVISQKPSRDICQRGTSLTIQCQVDSQVTMMFWYRQQPGQSLTLIATANQGSEATYESGFVIDKFPISRPNLTFSTLTVSNMSPEDSSIYLCSALQGNTEAFFGQGTRLTVV.

The chain joins TRBV18 to TRBJ1-5, with TRBD1 as a possible D gene (6 bases). Germline CDR1 reads KGHSH; CDR2 reads LQKENI. The CDR3 spans 15 residues. Between the trimmed V and J ends, which lost 3 bases and 5 bases, there was a span of 14 bases. CDR3 nucleotide sequence: TGTGCCAGCTCACCCCAAACAGGGAAGGATCAGCCCCAGCATTTT. It encodes CASSPQTGKDQPQHF.

This clone was seen a single time. This chain links TRBV27 with TRBJ1-2; D is unresolved. The V gene's germline CDR1 is MNHEY and CDR2 SMNVEV (reference sequence). The CDR3 has 14 residues. V dropped 2 bases and J dropped 8 bases, with 15 bases sitting between them. The CDR3 loop is CASSLGSRDQGYTF. Written as DNA, the CDR3 is TGTGCCAGCAGTTTAGGGTCCCGGGATCAAGGCTACACCTTC.

The J gene is TRBJ2-6, the V gene TRBV4-1, with 8 bases aligning to TRBD1. This CDR3 contains 18 residues. The J segment lost 2 bases and the V segment lost 0 bases, leaving 6 bases of the junction unmatched. Germline CDR1 is MGHRA and CDR2 is YSYEKL. CDR3 DNA sequence: TGCGCCAGCAGCCAAGATGCAGGGGGCGTGCCTGGGGCCAACGTCCTGACTTTC. Protein: CASSQDAGGVPGANVLTF.

About this clone: Relative to the germline gene, one junction end is altered; a read error may explain this. The rearrangement joins TRBV27 to TRBJ1-5; 7 bases agree with TRBD1. The CDR3 is 13 amino acids. The germline gives CDR1 MNHEY, CDR2 SMNVEV (reference sequence). CDR3 residues: CAGRGQTNQPQHF. The CDR3 DNA sequence: TGTGCCGGCAGGGGACAGACTAATCAGCCCCAGCATTTT.

The chain recombines TRBV19 with TRBJ2-1, with 8 positions matching TRBD2. This CDR3 has 18 amino acids. Germline trimming cut 3 bases from V and 5 bases from J; bases unmatched to any gene: 15. Germline CDR1 reads LNHDA; CDR2 reads SQIVND (reference sequence). CDR3 coding DNA: TGTGCCAGTAGTATCCCCGGGAGCGGGGGAGTGGGGGACAATGAGCAGTTCTTC. Protein sequence: CASSIPGSGGVGDNEQFF.

CDR3 protein: CSGLEMDGQFF. In DNA, the CDR3 is TGCAGTGGGCTGGAGATGGATGGGCAGTTCTTC. The chain has TRBV20-1 and TRBJ2-1; D remains ambiguous. Germline V gene data show CDR1 as DFQATT and CDR2 as SNEGSKA (reference sequence). The CDR3 sequence is 11 residues long. Trimming left V 7 bases short and J 12 bases short, with 16 bases between.

This clone appeared once. The chain employs TRBV7-9 and TRBJ1-1, with 9 bases identical to TRBD1. The CDR3 consists of 16 residues. V lost 5 bases to trimming and J lost 3 bases; unmatched junction nucleotides: 10. Per the germline V gene, CDR1 is SEHNR and CDR2 is FQNEAQ (reference sequence). This CDR3 reads CASSGWTGVVDTEAFF. CDR3 bases: TGTGCCAGCAGCGGGTGGACAGGGGTTGTGGACACTGAAGCTTTCTTT.

This chain joins TRBV7-8 and TRBJ2-7; 10 bases map to TRBD1. The CDR3 length is 17 residues. V trimming: 4 bases; J trimming: 3 bases; junction bases outside the gene matches: 12. In germline, CDR1 is SGHVS, CDR2 FQNEAQ. CDR3 nucleotide sequence: TGTGCCAGCAGCTCGACCCGACCGGGACAGGGGATCTACGAGCAGTACTTC. Amino acid sequence: CASSSTRPGQGIYEQYF.

V gene TRBV30 combines with J gene TRBJ1-5; no definite D call. V lost 2 bases and J lost 4, with 9 bases in between. Germline lookup yields CDR1 GTSNPN and CDR2 SVGIG (reference sequence). The CDR3 totals 13 residues. The CDR3 loop is CAWSSPGNQPQHF. The CDR3 DNA follows: TGTGCCTGGAGTTCACCCGGGAATCAGCCCCAGCATTTT.